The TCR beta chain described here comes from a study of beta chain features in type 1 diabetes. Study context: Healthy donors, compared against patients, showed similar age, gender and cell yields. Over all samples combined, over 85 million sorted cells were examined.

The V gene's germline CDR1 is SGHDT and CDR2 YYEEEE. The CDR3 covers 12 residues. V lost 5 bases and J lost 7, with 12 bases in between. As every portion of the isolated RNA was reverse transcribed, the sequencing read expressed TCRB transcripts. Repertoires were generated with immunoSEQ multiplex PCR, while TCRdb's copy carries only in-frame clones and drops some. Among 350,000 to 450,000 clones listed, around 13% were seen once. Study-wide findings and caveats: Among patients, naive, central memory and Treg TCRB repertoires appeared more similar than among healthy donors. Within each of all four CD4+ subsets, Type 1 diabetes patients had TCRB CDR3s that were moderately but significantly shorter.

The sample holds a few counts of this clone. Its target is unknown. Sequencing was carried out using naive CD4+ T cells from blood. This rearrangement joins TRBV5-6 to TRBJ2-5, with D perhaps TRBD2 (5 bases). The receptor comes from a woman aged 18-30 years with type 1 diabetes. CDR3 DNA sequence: TGTGCCAGCAGGAGGGCCCATGGGACCCAGTACTTC. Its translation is CASRRAHGTQYF.